The present T cell receptor beta chain was sequenced within a study of control samples from healthy donors and cancer patients. With 6 bases clipped from V and 4 bases from J, the junction kept 16 bases outside the gene matches. The CDR3 runs 18 residues. CDR1 and CDR2 (germline): SEHNR, FQNEAQ (reference sequence). Assay used: immunoSEQ multiplex PCR; TCRdb lists only in-frame clones, some missing. The data show 150,000 or so clones, about 91% seen once. The V and J genes are TRBV7-9 and TRBJ1-5, with 9 bases fitting TRBD1. The TCR was taken from a woman in her twenties or thirties in good health. The sample taken for sequencing was blood. The CDR3 is CASRGMGQGIVRNQPQHF. The CDR3 nucleotides read TGTGCCAGCAGGGGTATGGGACAGGGTATCGTACGGAATCAGCCCCAGCATTTT.